This T cell receptor (beta chain) is drawn from a study of CD8+CD57+ T cells in acquired aplastic anemia. This CDR3 region has 14 residues. Germline V gene data show CDR1 as SQVTM and CDR2 as ANQGSEA. The trim removed 6 bases at V and 2 bases at J, leaving 7 bases unmatched. Selection for sequencing was limited to patients who had shown CD8+CD57+ cell expansion by flow cytometry. Investigators profiled TCR beta VDJ and CDR3 from genomic DNA template. TCRdb redid the calling of the reads with MiXCR, one entry per CDR3 protein. Of just over 200,000 distinct CDR3 sequences listed, more than 55% are singletons.

Material: sorted CD4+, CD8+, or CD8+CD57+ T cells (not recorded which) from PBMCs. This receptor was taken from a human donor with aplastic anemia. This chain uses TRBV29-1 with TRBJ2-7; 10 bases map to TRBD1. This chain's CDR3 is CSVGGGQGTYEQYF. The DNA for the CDR3 is TGCAGCGTCGGGGGGGGACAGGGGACCTACGAGCAGTACTTC.